This entry features one T cell receptor beta chain sequence. Its antigen is unknown. The sample comes from a study of cytomegalovirus exposure and HLA in healthy donors. General observations from the study: In a later analysis, most CMV-associated TCR beta chains appeared HLA-restricted. Some segments of the V type, notably TRBV6-2 and TRBV6-3, were excluded as indistinguishable. Three of the chains that were CMV-associated were confirmed in vitro to be specific for CMV antigens.

CDR1 MDHEN and CDR2 SYDVKM come from the germline V gene. The CDR3 runs 17 residues. The trim removed 1 base at V and 3 bases at J, leaving 8 bases unmatched. PCR primers comprised 60 Vbeta and 13 Jbeta primers. Repertoires were generated with immunoSEQ multiplex PCR, while TCRdb's copy carries only in-frame clones and drops some. The data show approximately 150,000 clones, around two thirds seen once. Nominally healthy donors were sampled, though unrecorded immune exposures were likely. This chain joins TRBV28 and TRBJ2-1; 8 positions match TRBD2. The receptor was isolated from a man younger than 45 in good health and CMV-seropositive. Sequencing was performed on PBMCs. The CDR3 region has the DNA TGTGCCAGCAGTTTATCGGCCAGCGGGAGAATCTACAATGAGCAGTTCTTC. Protein product: CASSLSASGRIYNEQFF.